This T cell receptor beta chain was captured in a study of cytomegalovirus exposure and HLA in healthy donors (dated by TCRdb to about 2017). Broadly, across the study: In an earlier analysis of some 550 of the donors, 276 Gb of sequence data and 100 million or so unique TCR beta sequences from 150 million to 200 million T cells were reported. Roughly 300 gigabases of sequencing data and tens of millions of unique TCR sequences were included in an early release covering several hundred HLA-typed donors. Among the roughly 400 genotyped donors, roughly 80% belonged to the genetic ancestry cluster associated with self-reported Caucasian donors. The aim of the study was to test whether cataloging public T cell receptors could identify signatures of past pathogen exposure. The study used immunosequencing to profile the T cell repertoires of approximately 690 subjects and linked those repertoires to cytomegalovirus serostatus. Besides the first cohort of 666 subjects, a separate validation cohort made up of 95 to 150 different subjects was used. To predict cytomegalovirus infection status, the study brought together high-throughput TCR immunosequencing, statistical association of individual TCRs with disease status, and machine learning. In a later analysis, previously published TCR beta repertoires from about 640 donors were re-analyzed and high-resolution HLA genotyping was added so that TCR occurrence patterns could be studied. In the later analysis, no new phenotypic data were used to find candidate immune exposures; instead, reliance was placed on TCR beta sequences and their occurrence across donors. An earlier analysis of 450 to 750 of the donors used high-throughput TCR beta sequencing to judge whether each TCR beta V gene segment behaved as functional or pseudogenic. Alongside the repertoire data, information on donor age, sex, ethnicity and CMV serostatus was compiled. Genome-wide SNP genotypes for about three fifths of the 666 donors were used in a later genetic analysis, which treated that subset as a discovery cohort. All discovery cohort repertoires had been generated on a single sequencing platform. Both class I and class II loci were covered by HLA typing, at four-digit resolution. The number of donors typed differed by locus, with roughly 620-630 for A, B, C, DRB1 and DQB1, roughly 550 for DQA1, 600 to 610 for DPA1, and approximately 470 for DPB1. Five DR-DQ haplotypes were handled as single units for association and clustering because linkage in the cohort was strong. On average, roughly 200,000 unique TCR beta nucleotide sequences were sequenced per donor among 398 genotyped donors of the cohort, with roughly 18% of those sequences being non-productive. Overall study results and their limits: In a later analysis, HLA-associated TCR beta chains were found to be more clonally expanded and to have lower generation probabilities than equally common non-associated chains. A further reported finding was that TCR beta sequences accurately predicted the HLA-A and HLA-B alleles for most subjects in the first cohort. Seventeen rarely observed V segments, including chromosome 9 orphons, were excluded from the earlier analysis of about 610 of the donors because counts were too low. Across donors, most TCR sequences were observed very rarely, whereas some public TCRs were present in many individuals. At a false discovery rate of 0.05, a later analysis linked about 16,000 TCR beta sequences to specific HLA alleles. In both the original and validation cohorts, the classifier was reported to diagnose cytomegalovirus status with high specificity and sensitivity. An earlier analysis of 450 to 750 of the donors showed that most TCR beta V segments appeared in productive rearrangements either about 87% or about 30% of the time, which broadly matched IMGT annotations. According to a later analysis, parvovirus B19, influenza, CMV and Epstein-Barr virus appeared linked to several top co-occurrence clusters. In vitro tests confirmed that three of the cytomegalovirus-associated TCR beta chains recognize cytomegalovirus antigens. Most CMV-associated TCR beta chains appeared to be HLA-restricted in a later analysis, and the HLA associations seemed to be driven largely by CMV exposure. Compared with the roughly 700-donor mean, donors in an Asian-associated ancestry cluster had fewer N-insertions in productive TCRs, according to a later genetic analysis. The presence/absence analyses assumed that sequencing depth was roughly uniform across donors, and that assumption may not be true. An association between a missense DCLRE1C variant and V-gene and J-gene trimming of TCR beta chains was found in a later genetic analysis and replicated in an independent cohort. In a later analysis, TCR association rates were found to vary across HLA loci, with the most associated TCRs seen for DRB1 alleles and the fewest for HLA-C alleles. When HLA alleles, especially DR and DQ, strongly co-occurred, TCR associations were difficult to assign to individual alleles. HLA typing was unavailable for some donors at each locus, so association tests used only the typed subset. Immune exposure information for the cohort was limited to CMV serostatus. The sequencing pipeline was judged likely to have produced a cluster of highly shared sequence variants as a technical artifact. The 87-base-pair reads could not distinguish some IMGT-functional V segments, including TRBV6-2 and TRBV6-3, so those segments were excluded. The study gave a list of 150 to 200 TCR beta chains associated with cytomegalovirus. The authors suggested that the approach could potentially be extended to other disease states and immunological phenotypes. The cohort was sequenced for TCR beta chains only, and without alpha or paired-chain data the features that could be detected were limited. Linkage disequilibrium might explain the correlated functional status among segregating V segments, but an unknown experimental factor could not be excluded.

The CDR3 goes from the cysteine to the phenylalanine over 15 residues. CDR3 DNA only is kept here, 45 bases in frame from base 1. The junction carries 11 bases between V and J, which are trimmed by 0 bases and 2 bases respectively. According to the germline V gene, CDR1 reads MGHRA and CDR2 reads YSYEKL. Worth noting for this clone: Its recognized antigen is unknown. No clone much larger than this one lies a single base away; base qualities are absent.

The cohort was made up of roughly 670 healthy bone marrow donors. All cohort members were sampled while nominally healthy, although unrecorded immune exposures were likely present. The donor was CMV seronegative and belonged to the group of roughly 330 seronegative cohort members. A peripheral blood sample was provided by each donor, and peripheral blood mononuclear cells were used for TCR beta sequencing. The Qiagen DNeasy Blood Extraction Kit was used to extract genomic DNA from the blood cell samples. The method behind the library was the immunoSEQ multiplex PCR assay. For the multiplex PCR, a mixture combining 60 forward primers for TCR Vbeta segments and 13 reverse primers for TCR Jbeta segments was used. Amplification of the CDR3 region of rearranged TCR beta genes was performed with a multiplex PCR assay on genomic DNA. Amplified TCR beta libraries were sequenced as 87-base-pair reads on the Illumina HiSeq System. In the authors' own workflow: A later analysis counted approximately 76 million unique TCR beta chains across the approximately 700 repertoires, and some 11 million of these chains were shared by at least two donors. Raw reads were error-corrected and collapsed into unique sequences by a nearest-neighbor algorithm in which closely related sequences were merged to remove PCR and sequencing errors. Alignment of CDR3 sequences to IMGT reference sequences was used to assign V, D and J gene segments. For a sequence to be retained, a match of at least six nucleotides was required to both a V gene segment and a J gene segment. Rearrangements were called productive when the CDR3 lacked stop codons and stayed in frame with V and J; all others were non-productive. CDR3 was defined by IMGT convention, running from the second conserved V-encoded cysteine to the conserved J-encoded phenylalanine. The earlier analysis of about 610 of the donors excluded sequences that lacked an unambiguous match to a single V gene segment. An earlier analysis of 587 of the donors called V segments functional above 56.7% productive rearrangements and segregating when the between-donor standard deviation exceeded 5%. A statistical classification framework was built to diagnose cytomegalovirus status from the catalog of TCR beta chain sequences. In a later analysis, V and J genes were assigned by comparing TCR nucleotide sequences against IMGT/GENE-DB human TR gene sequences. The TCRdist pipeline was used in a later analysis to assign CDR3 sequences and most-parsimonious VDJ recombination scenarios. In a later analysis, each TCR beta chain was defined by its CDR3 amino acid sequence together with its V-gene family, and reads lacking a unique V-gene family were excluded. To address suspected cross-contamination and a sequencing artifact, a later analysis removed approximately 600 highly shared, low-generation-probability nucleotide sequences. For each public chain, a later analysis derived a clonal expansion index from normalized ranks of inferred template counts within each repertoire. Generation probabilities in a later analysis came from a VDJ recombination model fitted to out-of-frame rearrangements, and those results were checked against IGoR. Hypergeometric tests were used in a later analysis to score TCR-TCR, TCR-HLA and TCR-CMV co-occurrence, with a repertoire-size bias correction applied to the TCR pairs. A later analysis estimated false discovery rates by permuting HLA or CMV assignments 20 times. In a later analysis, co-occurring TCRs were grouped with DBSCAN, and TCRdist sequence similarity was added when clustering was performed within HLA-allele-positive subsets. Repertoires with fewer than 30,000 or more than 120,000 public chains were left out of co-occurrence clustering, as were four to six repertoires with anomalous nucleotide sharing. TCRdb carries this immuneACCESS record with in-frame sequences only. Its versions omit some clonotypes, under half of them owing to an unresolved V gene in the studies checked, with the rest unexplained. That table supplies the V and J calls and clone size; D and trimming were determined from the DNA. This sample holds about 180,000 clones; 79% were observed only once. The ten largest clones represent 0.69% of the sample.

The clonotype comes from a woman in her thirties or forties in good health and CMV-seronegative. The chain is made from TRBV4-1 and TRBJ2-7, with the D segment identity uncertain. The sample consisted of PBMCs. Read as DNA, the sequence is TGCGCCAGCAGCCAAGAACCCGCCGGTACCTACGAGCAGTACTTC. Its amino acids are CASSQEPAGTYEQYF.